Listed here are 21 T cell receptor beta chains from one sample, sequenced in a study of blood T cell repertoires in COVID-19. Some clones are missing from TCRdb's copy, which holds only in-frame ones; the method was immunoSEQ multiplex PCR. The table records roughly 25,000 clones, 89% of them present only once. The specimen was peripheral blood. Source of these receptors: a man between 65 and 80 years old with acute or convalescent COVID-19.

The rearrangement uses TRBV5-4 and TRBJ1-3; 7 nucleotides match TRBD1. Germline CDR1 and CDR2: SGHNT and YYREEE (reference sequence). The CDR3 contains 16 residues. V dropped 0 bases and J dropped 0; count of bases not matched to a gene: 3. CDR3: CASSLGQGYSGNTIYF. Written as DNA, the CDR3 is TGTGCCAGCAGCTTGGGACAGGGATACTCTGGAAACACCATATATTTT.

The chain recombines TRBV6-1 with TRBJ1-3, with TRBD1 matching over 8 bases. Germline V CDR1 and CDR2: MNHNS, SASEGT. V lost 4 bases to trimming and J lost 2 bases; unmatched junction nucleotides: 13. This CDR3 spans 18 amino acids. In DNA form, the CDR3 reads TGTGCCAGCAGTGCATTATATGGACAGGGACGAGCTGGAAACACCATATATTTT. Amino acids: CASSALYGQGRAGNTIYF.

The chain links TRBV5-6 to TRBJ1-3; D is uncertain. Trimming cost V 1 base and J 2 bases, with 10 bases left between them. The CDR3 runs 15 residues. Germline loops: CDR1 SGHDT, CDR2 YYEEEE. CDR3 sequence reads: CASSLFTRTGNTIYF. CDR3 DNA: TGTGCCAGCAGCTTGTTTACCAGGACTGGAAACACCATATATTTT. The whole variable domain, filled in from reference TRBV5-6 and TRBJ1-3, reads DAGVTQSPTHLIKTRGQQVTLRCSPKSGHDTVSWYQQALGQGPQFIFQYYEEEERQRGNFPDRFSGHQFPNYSSELNVNALLLGDSALYLCASSLFTRTGNTIYFGEGSWLTVV.

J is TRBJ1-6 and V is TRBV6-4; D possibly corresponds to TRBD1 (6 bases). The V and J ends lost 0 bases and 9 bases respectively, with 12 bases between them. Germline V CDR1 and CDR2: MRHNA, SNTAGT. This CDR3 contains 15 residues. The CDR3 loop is CASSDSRGAGSPLHF. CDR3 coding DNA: TGTGCCAGCAGTGACTCGCGGGGGGCTGGTTCACCCCTCCACTTT.

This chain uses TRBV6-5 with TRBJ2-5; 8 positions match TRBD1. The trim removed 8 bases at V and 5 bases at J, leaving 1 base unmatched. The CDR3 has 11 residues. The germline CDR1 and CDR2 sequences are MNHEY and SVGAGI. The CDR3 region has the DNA TGTGCCAGCCGACAGGGGGAGACCCAGTACTTC. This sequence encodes CASRQGETQYF.

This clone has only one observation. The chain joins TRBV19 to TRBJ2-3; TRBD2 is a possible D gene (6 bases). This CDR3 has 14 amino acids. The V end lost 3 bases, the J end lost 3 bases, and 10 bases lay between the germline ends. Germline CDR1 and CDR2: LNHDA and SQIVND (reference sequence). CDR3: CASSIQLATDTQYF. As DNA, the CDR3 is TGTGCCAGTAGTATCCAACTAGCTACAGATACGCAGTATTTT.

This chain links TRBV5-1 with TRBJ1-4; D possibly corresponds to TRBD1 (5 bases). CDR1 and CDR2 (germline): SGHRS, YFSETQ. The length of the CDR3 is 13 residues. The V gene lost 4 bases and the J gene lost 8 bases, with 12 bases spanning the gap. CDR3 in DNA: TGCGCCAGCAGCACGGGACTTCCCGAAAAACTGTTTTTT. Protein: CASSTGLPEKLFF.

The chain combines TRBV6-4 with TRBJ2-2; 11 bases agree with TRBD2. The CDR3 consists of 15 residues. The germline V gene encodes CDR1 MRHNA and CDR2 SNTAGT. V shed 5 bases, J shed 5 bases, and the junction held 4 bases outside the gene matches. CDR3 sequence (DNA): TGTGCCAGCAGTCTACTAGCGGGAGTGACCGGGGAGCTGTTTTTT. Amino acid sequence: CASSLLAGVTGELFF.

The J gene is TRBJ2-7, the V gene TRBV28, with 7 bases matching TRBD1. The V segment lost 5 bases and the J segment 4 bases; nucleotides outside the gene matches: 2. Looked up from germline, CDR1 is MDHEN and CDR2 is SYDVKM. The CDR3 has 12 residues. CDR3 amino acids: CASSKGAYEQYF. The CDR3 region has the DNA TGTGCCAGCAGTAAGGGGGCGTACGAGCAGTACTTC. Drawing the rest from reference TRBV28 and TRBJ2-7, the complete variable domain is DVKVTQSSRYLVKRTGEKVFLECVQDMDHENMFWYRQDPGLGLRLIYFSYDVKMKEKGDIPEGYSVSREKKERFSLILESASTNQTSMYLCASSKGAYEQYFGPGTRLTVT.

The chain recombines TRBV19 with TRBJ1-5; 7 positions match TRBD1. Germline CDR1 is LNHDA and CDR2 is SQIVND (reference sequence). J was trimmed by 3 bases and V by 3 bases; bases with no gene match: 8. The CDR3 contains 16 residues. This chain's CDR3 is CASSIRTQGVNQPQHF. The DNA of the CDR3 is TGTGCCAGTAGTATTCGGACGCAGGGGGTCAATCAGCCCCAGCATTTT.

The CDR3 nucleotides read TGTGCCACCAGCAGAGATCTGCGAAGAACAGATACGCAGTATTTT. Its protein product is CATSRDLRRTDTQYF. J is TRBJ2-3 and V is TRBV15; no clear D. Deletions cut 0 bases from V and 3 bases from J, with 10 bases between. This CDR3 contains 15 residues. CDR1 LNHNV and CDR2 YYDKDF come from the germline V gene (reference sequence).

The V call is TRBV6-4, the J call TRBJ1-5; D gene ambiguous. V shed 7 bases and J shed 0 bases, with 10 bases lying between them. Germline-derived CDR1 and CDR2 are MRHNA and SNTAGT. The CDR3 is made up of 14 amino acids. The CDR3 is CASITVYSNQPQHF. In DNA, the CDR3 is TGTGCCAGCATTACAGTTTATAGCAATCAGCCCCAGCATTTT.

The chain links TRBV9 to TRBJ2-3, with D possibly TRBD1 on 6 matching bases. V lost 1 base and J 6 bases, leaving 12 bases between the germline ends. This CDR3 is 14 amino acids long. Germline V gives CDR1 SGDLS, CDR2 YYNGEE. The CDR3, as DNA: TGTGCCAGCAGCGTACAGGGGAATGGGGATACGCAGTATTTT. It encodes CASSVQGNGDTQYF.

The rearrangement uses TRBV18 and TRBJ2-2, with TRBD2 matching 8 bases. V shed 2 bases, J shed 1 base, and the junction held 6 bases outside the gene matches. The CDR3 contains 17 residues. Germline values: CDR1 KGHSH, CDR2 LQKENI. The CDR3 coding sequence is TGTGCCAGCTCACCATATTATAGCGGGGTGAACACCGGGGAGCTGTTTTTT. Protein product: CASSPYYSGVNTGELFF.

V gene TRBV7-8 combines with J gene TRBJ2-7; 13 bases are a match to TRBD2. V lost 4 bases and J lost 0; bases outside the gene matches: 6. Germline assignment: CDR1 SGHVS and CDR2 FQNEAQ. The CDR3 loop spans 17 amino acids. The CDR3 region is CASSSRTSGSISYEQYF. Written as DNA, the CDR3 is TGTGCCAGCAGCTCACGGACTAGCGGGAGTATCTCCTACGAGCAGTACTTC.

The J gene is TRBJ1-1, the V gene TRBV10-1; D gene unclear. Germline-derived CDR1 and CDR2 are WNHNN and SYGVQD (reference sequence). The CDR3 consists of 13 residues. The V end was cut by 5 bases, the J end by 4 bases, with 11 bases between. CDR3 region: CASSRTASTEAFF. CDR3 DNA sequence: TGCGCCAGCAGTCGCACCGCGAGCACTGAAGCTTTCTTT.

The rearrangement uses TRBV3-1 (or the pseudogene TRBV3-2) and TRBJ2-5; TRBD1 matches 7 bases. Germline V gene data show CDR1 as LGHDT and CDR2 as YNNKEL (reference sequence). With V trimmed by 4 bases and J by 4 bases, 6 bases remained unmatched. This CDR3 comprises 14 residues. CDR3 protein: CASSPGTARETQYF. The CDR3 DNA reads TGTGCCAGCAGCCCGGGGACAGCGCGAGAGACCCAGTACTTC.

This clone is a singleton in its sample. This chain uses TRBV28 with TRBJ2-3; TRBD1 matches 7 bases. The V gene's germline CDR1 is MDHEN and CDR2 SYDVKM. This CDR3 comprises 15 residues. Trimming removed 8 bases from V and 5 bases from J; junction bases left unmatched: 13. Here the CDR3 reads CASSNTGVKKDTQYF. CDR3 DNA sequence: TGTGCCAGCTCAAACACAGGGGTGAAGAAAGATACGCAGTATTTT.

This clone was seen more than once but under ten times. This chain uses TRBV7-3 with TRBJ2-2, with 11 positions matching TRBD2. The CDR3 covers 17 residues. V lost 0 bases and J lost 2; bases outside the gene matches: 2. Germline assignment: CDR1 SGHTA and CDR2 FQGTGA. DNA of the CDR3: TGTGCCAGCAGCTTAACAGGGACTAGCGGAAACACCGGGGAGCTGTTTTTT. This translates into CASSLTGTSGNTGELFF.

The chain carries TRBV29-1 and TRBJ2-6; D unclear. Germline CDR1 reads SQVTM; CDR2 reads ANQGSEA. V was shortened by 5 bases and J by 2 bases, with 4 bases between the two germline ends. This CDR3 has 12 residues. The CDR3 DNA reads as TGCAGCGTTACTACTGGGGCCAACGTCCTGACTTTC. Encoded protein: CSVTTGANVLTF.

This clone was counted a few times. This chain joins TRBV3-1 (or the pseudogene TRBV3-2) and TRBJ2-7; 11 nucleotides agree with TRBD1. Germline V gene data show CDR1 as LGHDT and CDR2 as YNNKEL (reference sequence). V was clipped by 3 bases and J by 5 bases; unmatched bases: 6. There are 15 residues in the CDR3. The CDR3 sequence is CASSQRDRGKDEQYF. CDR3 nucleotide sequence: TGTGCCAGCAGCCAGAGGGACAGGGGGAAGGACGAGCAGTACTTC.